The 4 T cell receptor beta chains reported below all come from one sample, sequenced in a study of human T cells and chemical hapten exposure. TCRdb reprocessed the RACE reads with MiXCR, giving one entry per CDR3 protein. The sample has around 110,000 distinct CDR3 sequences, roughly 12% seen once. Time point noted: patch test 1, 2 weeks after DPC sensitization. Noted treatment: therapeutic diphenylcyclopropenone sensitization with weekly scalp DPC. This specimen consisted of whole blood, obtained in connection with sensitization to the hapten diphenylcyclopropenone (DPC). The source is a woman aged 45-59 years with alopecia areata. Some clones in this sample may be carry-over from other donors' samples.

This clonotype was observed many times. This chain joins TRBV3-1 and TRBJ2-7, with TRBD2 matching over 7 bases. This CDR3 comprises 15 residues. Looked up from germline, CDR1 is LGHDT and CDR2 is YNNKEL (reference sequence). The V gene end was trimmed by 1 base and the J gene end by 4 bases; junction bases not matched to a gene: 7. In DNA, the CDR3 is TGTGCCAGCAGCCAAGCAGCGGGAAGTGGGTACGAGCAGTACTTC. Its translation is CASSQAAGSGYEQYF.

The chain joins TRBV4-1 to TRBJ2-1; 10 nucleotides align to TRBD2. Looked up from germline, CDR1 is MGHRA and CDR2 is YSYEKL. The CDR3 is made up of 18 amino acids. V shed 4 bases, J shed 6 bases, and the junction held 15 bases outside the gene matches. CDR3 sequence reads: CASSPTPGRVAGGNEQFF. DNA for the CDR3: TGCGCCAGCAGCCCCACTCCCGGCCGGGTAGCGGGAGGCAATGAGCAGTTCTTC.

This clonotype was counted at least ten times. The chain links TRBV10-2 to TRBJ2-3; 7 bases align to TRBD2. The CDR3 contains 15 residues. Germline CDR1 and CDR2: WSHSY and SAAADI. V gave up 7 bases and J gave up 6 bases; unmatched junction bases: 13. CDR3 sequence: CASKAKSGVLDTQYF. For the CDR3, the DNA is TGCGCCAGCAAGGCTAAAAGCGGGGTGTTGGATACGCAGTATTTT.

This clonotype showed up just a few times. V and J are TRBV7-7 and TRBJ2-2; the match to TRBD2 covers 12 bases. Germline V gives CDR1 SSHAT, CDR2 FNYEAQ (reference sequence). CDR3 length: 21 amino acids. J lost 3 bases, V lost 5 bases, and 19 bases had no gene match. CDR3 amino acids: CASSPLEASGRARADTGELFF. The CDR3 DNA is TGTGCCAGCAGCCCATTGGAGGCTAGCGGGAGGGCCCGGGCGGACACCGGGGAGCTGTTTTTT.